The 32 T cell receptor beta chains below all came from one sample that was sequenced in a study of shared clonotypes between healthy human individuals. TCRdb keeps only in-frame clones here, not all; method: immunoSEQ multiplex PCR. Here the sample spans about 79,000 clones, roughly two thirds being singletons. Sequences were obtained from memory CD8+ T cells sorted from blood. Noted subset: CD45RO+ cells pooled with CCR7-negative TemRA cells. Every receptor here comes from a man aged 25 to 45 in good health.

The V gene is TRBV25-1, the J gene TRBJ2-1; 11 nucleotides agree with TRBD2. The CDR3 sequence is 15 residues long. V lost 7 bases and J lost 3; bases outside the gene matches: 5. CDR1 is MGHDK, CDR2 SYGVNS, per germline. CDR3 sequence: CASTLTSGSYNEQFF. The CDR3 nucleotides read TGTGCCAGCACCCTAACTAGCGGGAGCTACAATGAGCAGTTCTTC.

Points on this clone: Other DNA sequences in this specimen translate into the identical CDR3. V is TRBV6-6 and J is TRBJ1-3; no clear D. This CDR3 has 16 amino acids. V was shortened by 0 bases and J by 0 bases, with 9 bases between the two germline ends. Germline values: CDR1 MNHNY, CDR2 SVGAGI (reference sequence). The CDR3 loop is CASSYSRESSGNTIYF. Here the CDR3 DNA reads TGTGCCAGCAGTTACTCGCGGGAGAGCTCTGGAAACACCATATATTTT.

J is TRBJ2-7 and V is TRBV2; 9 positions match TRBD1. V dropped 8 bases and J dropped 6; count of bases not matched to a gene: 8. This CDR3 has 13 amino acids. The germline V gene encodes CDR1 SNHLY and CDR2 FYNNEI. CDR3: CASLGDRDFEQYF. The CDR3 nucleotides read TGTGCCAGCTTAGGGGACAGGGACTTCGAGCAGTACTTC.

The CDR3 protein is CASSLAAGTNAVHEQFF. CDR3 in DNA: TGTGCCAGCAGCTTGGCCGCAGGGACCAATGCGGTCCATGAGCAGTTCTTC. The rearrangement uses TRBV5-6 and TRBJ2-1, with D perhaps matching TRBD1 or TRBD2 (5 bases each). The CDR3 is 17 residues long. Per germline, CDR1 SGHDT and CDR2 YYEEEE. V was shortened by 0 bases and J by 8 bases, with 21 bases between the two germline ends.

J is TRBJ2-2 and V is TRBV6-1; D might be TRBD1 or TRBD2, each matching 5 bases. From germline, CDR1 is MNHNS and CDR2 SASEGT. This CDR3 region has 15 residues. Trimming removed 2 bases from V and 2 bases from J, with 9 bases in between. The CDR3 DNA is TGTGCCAGCAGTGAATGGGACGGTAACACCGGGGAGCTGTTTTTT. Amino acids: CASSEWDGNTGELFF.

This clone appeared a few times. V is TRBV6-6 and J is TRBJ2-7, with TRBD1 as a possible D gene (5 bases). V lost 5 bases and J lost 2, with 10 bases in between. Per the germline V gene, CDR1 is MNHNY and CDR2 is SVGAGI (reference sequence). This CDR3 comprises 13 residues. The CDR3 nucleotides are TGTGCCAGCAGTATCGTAGGGGCCTACGAGCAGTACTTC. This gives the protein CASSIVGAYEQYF.

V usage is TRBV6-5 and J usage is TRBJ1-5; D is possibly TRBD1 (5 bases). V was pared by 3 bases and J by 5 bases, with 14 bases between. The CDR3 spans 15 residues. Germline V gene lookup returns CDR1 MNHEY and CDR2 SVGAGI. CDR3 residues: CASSYSGVPDQPQHF. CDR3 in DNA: TGTGCCAGCAGTTATTCGGGGGTCCCGGATCAGCCCCAGCATTTT.

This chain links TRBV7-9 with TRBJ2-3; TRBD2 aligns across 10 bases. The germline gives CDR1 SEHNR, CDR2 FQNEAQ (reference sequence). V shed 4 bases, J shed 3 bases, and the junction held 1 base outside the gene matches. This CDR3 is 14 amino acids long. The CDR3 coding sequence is TGTGCCAGCAGCTCGGGACTAGCGACAGATACGCAGTATTTT. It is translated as CASSSGLATDTQYF. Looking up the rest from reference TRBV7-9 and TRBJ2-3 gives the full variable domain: DTGVSQNPRHKITKRGQNVTFRCDPISEHNRLYWYRQTLGQGPEFLTYFQNEAQLEKSRLLSDRFSAERPKGSFSTLEIQRTEQGDSAMYLCASSSGLATDTQYFGPGTRLTVL.

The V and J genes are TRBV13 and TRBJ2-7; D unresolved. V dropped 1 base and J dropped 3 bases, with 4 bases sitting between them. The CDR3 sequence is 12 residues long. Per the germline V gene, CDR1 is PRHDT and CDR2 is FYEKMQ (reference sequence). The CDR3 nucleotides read TGTGCCAGCAGCTTAGCCGGCTACGAGCAGTACTTC. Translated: CASSLAGYEQYF. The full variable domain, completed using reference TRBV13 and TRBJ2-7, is AAGVIQSPRHLIKEKRETATLKCYPIPRHDTVYWYQQGPGQDPQFLISFYEKMQSDKGSIPDRFSAQQFSDYHSELNMSSLELGDSALYFCASSLAGYEQYFGPGTRLTVT.

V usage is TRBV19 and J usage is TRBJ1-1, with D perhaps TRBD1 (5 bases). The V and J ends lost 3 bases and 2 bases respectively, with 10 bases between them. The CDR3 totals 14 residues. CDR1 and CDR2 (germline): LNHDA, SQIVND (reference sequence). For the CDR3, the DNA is TGTGCCAGTAGTATTTGGGGGTCAAACACTGAAGCTTTCTTT. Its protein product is CASSIWGSNTEAFF.

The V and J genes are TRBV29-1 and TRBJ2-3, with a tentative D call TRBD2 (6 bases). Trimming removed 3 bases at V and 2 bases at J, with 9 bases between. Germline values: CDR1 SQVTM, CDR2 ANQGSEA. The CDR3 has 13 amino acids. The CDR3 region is CSVEAGNTDTQYF. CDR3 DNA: TGCAGCGTTGAGGCGGGGAACACAGATACGCAGTATTTT.

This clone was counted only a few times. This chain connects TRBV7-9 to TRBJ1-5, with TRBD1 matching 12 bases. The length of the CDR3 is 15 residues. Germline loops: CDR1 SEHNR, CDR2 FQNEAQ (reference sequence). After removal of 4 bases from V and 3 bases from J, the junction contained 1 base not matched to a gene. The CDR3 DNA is TGTGCCAGCAGCTCGGGACAGGGGGCCAATCAGCCCCAGCATTTT. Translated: CASSSGQGANQPQHF.

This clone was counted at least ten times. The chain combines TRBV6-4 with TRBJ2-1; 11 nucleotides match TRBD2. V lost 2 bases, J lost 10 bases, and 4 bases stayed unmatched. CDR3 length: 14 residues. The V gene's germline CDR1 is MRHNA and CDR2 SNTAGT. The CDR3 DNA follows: TGTGCCAGCAGTGACCTAGCGGGAGGAGGGGAGCAGTTCTTC. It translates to CASSDLAGGGEQFF.

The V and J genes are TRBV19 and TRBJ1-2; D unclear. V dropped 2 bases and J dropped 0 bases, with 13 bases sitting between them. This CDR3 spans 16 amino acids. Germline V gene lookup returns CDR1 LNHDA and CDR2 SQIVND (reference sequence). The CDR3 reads CASSITVREANYGYTF. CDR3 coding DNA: TGTGCCAGTAGTATAACGGTTCGGGAAGCTAACTATGGCTACACCTTC.

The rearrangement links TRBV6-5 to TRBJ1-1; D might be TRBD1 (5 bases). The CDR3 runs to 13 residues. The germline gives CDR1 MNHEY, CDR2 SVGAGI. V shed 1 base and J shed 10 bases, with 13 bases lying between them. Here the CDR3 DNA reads TGTGCCAGCAGTTACTTATCAGGGCTAGGAGCTTTCTTT. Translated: CASSYLSGLGAFF.

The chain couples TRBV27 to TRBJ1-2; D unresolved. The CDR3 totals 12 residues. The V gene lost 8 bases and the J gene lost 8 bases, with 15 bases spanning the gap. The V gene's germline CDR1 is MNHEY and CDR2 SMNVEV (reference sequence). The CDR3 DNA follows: TGTGCCAGCGGCAATGGGGTTCGGGGCTACACCTTC. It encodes CASGNGVRGYTF.

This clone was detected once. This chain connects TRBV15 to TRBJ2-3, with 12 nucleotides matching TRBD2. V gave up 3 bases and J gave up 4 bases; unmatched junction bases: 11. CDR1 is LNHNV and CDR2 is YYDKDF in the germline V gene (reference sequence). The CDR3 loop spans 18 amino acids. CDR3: CATSRLAGGPSEADTQYF. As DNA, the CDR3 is TGTGCCACCAGCAGGCTAGCGGGAGGGCCTTCCGAGGCAGATACGCAGTATTTT.

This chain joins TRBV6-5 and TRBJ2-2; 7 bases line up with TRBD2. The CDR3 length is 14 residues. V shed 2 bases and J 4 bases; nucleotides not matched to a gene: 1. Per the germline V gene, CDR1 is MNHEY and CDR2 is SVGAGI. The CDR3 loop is CASSYTGGTGELFF. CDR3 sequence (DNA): TGTGCCAGCAGTTACACGGGGGGCACCGGGGAGCTGTTTTTT.

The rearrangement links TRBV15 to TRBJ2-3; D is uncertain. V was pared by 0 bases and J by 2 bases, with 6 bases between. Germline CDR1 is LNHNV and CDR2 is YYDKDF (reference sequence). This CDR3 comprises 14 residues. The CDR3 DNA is TGTGCCACCAGCAGAGAAGGAGTCACAGATACGCAGTATTTT. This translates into CATSREGVTDTQYF.

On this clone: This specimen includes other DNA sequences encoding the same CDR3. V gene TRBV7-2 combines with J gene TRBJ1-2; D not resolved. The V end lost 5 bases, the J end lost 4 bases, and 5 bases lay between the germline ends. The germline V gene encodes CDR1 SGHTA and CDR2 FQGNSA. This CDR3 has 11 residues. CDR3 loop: CASSPGYGYTF. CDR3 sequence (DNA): TGTGCCAGCAGCCCTGGCTATGGCTACACCTTC.

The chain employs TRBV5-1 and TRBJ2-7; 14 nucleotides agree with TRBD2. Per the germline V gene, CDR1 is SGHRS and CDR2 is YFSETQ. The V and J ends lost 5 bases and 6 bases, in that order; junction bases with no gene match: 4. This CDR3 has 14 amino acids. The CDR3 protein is CASSGTSGSPEQYF. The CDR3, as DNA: TGCGCCAGCAGTGGGACTAGCGGGAGTCCCGAGCAGTACTTC.

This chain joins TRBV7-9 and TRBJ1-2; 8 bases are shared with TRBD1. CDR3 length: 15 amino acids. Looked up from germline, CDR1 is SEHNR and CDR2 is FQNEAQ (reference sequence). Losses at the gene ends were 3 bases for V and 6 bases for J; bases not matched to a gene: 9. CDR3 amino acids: CASSFTISGGDGYTF. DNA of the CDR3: TGTGCCAGCAGCTTCACTATATCAGGGGGCGATGGCTACACCTTC.

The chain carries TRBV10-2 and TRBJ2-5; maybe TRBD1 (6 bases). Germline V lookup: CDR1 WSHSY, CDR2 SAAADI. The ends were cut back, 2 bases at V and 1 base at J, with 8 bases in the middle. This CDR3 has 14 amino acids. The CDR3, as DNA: TGCGCCAGCAGTGAGGACAGGATCCAAGAGACCCAGTACTTC. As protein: CASSEDRIQETQYF.

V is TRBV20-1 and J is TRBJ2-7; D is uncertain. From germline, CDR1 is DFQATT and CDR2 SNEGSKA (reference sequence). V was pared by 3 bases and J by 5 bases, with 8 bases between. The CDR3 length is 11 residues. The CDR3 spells CSARDLDEQYF. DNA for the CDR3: TGCAGTGCTAGGGATTTAGACGAGCAGTACTTC.

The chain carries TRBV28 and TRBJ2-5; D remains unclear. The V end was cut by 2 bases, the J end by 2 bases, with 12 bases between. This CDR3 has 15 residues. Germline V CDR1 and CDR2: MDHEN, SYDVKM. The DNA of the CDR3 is TGTGCCAGCAGTTTAGCCATTATAAGTCAAGAGACCCAGTACTTC. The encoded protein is CASSLAIISQETQYF. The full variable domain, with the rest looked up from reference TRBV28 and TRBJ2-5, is DVKVTQSSRYLVKRTGEKVFLECVQDMDHENMFWYRQDPGLGLRLIYFSYDVKMKEKGDIPEGYSVSREKKERFSLILESASTNQTSMYLCASSLAIISQETQYFGPGTRLLVL.

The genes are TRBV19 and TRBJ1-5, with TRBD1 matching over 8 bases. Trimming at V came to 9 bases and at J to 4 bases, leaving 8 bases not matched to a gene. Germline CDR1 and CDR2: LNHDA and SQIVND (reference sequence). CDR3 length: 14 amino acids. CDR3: CARGTGRTNQPQHF. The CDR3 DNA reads TGTGCCAGGGGGACAGGACGGACAAATCAGCCCCAGCATTTT.

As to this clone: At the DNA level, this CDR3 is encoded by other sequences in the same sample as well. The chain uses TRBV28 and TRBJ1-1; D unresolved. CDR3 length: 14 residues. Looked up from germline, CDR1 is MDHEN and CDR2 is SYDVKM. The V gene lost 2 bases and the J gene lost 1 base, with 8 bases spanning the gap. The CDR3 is CASSLSGTNTEAFF. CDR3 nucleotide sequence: TGTGCCAGCAGTTTAAGTGGTACGAACACTGAAGCTTTCTTT. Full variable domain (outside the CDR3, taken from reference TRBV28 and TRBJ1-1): DVKVTQSSRYLVKRTGEKVFLECVQDMDHENMFWYRQDPGLGLRLIYFSYDVKMKEKGDIPEGYSVSREKKERFSLILESASTNQTSMYLCASSLSGTNTEAFFGQGTRLTVV.

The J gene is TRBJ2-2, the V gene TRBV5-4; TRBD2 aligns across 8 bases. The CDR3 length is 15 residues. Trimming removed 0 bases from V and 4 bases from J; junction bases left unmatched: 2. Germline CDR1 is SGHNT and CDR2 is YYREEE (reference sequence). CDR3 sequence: CASSLGSGATGELFF. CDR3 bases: TGTGCCAGCAGCTTGGGTAGCGGGGCCACCGGGGAGCTGTTTTTT. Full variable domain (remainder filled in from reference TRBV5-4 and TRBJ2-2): ETGVTQSPTHLIKTRGQQVTLRCSSQSGHNTVSWYQQALGQGPQFIFQYYREEENGRGNFPPRFSGLQFPNYSSELNVNALELDDSALYLCASSLGSGATGELFFGEGSRLTVL.

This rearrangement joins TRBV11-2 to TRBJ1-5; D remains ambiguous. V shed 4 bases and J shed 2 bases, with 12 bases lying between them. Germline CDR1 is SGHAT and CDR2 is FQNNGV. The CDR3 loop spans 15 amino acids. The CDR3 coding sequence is TGTGCCAGCAGCTCGGAGGGTCGGGGCAATCAGCCCCAGCATTTT. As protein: CASSSEGRGNQPQHF.

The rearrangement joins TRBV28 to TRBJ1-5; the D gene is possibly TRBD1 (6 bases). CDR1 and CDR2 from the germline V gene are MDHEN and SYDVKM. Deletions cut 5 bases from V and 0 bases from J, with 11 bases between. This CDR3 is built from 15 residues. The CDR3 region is CASSTGPHSNQPQHF. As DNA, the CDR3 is TGTGCCAGCAGTACAGGGCCGCATAGCAATCAGCCCCAGCATTTT.

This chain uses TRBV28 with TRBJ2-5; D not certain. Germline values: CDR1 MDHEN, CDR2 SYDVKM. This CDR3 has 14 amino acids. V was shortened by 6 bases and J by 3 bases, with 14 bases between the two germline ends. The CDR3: CASSGRMTEETQYF. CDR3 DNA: TGTGCCAGCAGCGGCAGGATGACTGAAGAGACCCAGTACTTC.

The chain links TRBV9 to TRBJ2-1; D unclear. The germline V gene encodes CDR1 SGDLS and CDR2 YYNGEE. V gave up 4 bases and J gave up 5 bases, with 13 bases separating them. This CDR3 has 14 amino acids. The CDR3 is CASSPRVKDNEQFF. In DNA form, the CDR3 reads TGTGCCAGCAGCCCGCGTGTAAAGGACAATGAGCAGTTCTTC.